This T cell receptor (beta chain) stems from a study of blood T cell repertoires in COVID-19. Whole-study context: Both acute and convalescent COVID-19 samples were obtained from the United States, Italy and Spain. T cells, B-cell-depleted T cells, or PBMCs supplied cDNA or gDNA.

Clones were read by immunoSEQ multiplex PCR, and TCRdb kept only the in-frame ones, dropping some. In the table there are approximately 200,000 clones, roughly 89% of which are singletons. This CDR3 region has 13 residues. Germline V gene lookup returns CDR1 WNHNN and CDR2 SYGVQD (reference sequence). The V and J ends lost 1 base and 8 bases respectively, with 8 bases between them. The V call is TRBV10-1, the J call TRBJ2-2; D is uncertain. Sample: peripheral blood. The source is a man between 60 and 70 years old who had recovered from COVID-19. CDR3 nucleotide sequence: TGCGCCAGCAGTGAGTTGGGCAAAGGGGAGCTGTTTTTT. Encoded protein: CASSELGKGELFF.